The source of this T cell receptor (beta chain) is a study of cytomegalovirus exposure and HLA in healthy donors. Study findings and constraints: The sole available immune exposure information was CMV serostatus. Analyses of presence/absence relied on an assumption of roughly uniform sequencing depth across donors.

Per germline, CDR1 SGHAT and CDR2 FQNNGV. The CDR3 is 18 residues long. With V trimmed by 3 bases and J by 2 bases, 9 bases remained unmatched. Turning to this clone: Its antigen is undetermined.

In the PCR, 60 Vbeta and 13 Jbeta primers were used. This table comes from immunoSEQ multiplex PCR, and its TCRdb copy is limited to in-frame clones, with some not included. Of 95,000 to 150,000 clones in the sample, 80% were seen once. This TCR derives from a female donor in good health and CMV-seropositive. The rearrangement uses TRBV11-2 and TRBJ1-6; the match to TRBD1 covers 8 bases. The sequenced sample was PBMCs. CDR3 protein: CASSFPRQGRTYNSPLHF. The DNA of the CDR3 is TGTGCCAGCAGCTTCCCTCGACAGGGGAGGACCTATAATTCACCCCTCCACTTT.